A single sample gave rise to the 15 T cell receptor beta chains below, sequenced in a study of response to subunit inactivated influenza vaccine. MiXCR, run by TCRdb on the RT-PCR reads, gives a single entry per CDR3 protein. The data contain about 830,000 distinct CDR3 sequences, about 18% of them singletons. Sequenced material: PBMCs from blood, taken around 5 days after vaccination. The receptors were sampled from a man in his fifties who received an inactivated influenza vaccine.

The V gene is TRBV29-1, the J gene TRBJ1-2; 9 nucleotides line up with TRBD1. Germline CDR1 SQVTM, CDR2 ANQGSEA. V was clipped by 6 bases and J by 5 bases; unmatched bases: 10. The CDR3 has 14 residues. CDR3 protein: CSVTSGQGIYGYTF. Here the CDR3 DNA reads TGCAGCGTAACAAGCGGACAGGGGATATATGGCTACACCTTC.

The V and J genes are TRBV20-1 and TRBJ2-1; D unresolved. V lost 0 bases, J lost 14 bases, and 11 bases lay in between. The CDR3 extends over 11 amino acids. Germline CDR1 is DFQATT and CDR2 is SNEGSKA (reference sequence). For the CDR3, the DNA is TGCAGTGCTAGAGAAGGTAGAAAGGAGTTCTTC. Its translation: CSAREGRKEFF.

The chain employs TRBV15 and TRBJ2-3; D gene uncertain. The V and J ends lost 0 bases and 0 bases respectively, with 1 base between them. The CDR3 consists of 13 residues. Germline loops: CDR1 LNHNV, CDR2 YYDKDF (reference sequence). DNA for the CDR3: TGTGCCACCAGCAGAGAAAGCACAGATACGCAGTATTTT. Amino acids: CATSRESTDTQYF. Full variable domain (rest looked up from reference TRBV15 and TRBJ2-3): DAMVIQNPRYQVTQFGKPVTLSCSQTLNHNVMYWYQQKSSQAPKLLFHYYDKDFNNEADTPDNFQSRRPNTSFCFLDIRSPGLGDTAMYLCATSRESTDTQYFGPGTRLTVL.

This chain links TRBV30 with TRBJ2-1; possibly TRBD1 or TRBD2 for D (5 bases each). The CDR3 consists of 14 residues. V shed 1 base and J shed 7 bases, with 14 bases lying between them. Germline V gene lookup returns CDR1 GTSNPN and CDR2 SVGIG (reference sequence). The CDR3, as DNA: TGTGCCTGGAGTGCTGGATGGGGGATGAATGAGCAGTTCTTC. Translating gives CAWSAGWGMNEQFF. Full variable domain (outside the CDR3, taken from reference TRBV30 and TRBJ2-1): SQTIHQWPATLVQPVGSPLSLECTVEGTSNPNLYWYRQAAGRGLQLLFYSVGIGQISSEVPQNLSASRPQDRQFILSSKKLLLSDSGFYLCAWSAGWGMNEQFFGPGTRLTVL.

The chain couples TRBV5-1 to TRBJ2-5; the D is unclear. Germline assignment: CDR1 SGHRS and CDR2 YFSETQ. With 6 bases removed from V and 0 bases from J, the gap between germline ends came to 3 bases. The CDR3 sequence is 11 residues long. The chain's CDR3 is CASKYQETQYF. CDR3 sequence (DNA): TGCGCCAGCAAATACCAAGAGACCCAGTACTTC.

The rearrangement uses TRBV4-1 and TRBJ2-5, with TRBD2 identical over 11 bases. The CDR3 contains 16 residues. The germline V gene encodes CDR1 MGHRA and CDR2 YSYEKL. The J segment lost 5 bases and the V segment lost 2 bases, leaving 7 bases of the junction unmatched. This CDR3 is CASSQNSGRVGETQYF. CDR3 DNA sequence: TGCGCCAGCAGCCAAAATAGCGGGAGGGTCGGGGAGACCCAGTACTTC.

This clonotype showed up just a few times. The chain combines TRBV20-1 with TRBJ2-1; D is perhaps TRBD1 (6 bases). Germline V gene lookup returns CDR1 DFQATT and CDR2 SNEGSKA (reference sequence). V lost 1 base, J lost 7 bases, and 14 bases lay in between. The CDR3 covers 14 residues. CDR3 residues: CSARGGSGANEQFF. CDR3 nucleotides: TGCAGTGCTAGAGGCGGGTCAGGGGCGAATGAGCAGTTCTTC.

The rearrangement uses TRBV4-3 and TRBJ2-7; 8 bases are shared with TRBD2. CDR1 and CDR2 (germline): LGHNA, YSLEER. Germline trimming cut 0 bases from V and 3 bases from J; bases unmatched to any gene: 4. The CDR3 is made up of 15 amino acids. CDR3 sequence (DNA): TGCGCCAGCAGCCAAGATCGCGGGGGGTTCTACGAGCAGTACTTC. It specifies CASSQDRGGFYEQYF.

The chain joins TRBV10-3 to TRBJ1-2, with D unresolved. V lost 6 bases to trimming and J lost 4 bases, with 12 bases between them. The CDR3 is made up of 13 amino acids. Germline loops: CDR1 ENHRY, CDR2 SYGVKD. In nucleotides, the CDR3 is TGTGCCATCAGCGAGGACGGGATCTATGGCTACACCTTC. Amino acid sequence: CAISEDGIYGYTF.

The chain combines TRBV18 with TRBJ2-5; possibly TRBD1 for D (6 bases). There are 15 residues in the CDR3. The V gene lost 2 bases and the J gene lost 5 bases, with 15 bases spanning the gap. The germline gives CDR1 KGHSH, CDR2 LQKENI. The CDR3 region has the DNA TGTGCCAGCTCACCAACCCTCCAGGGGACCGAGACCCAGTACTTC. It specifies CASSPTLQGTETQYF.

V is TRBV7-9 and J is TRBJ2-3, with unresolved D. The germline V and J ends were trimmed by 1 base and 3 bases, with 8 bases remaining between them. In germline, CDR1 is SEHNR, CDR2 FQNEAQ (reference sequence). This CDR3 comprises 14 residues. CDR3 bases: TGTGCCAGCAGCTTAGATTTCGGAACAGATACGCAGTATTTT. Translating gives CASSLDFGTDTQYF.

This clonotype was counted a single time. The conserved phenylalanine or tryptophan is not found at the CDR3 terminus, so this likely reflects a read error. The DNA is omitted, as the CDR3 cannot be located on it reliably, and the CDR3 follows TCRdb's listing. V gene TRBV5-2 combines with J gene TRBJ1-1. TRBV5-2 constitutes a pseudogene. The CDR3 contains 16 residues when both ends are counted. CDR3: CAMGPRPFCGDTHSFL.

V usage is TRBV10-3 and J usage is TRBJ2-3; D might be TRBD1 or TRBD2, each matching 6 bases. The germline gives CDR1 ENHRY, CDR2 SYGVKD. Trimming cost V 6 bases and J 4 bases, with 14 bases left between them. The CDR3 is made up of 14 amino acids. The CDR3 loop is CAIRANRDSDTQYF. The CDR3 coding sequence is TGTGCCATCAGAGCGAACAGGGACTCAGATACGCAGTATTTT.

This clonotype was picked up a small number of times. V is TRBV20-1 and J is TRBJ2-7; D might be TRBD2 (6 bases). The CDR3 length is 16 residues. CDR1 is DFQATT, CDR2 SNEGSKA, per germline (reference sequence). With 3 bases removed from V and 0 bases from J, the gap between germline ends came to 18 bases. CDR3 DNA sequence: TGCAGTGCTAGTGAGACCCTAGCGTTGCCCTCCTACGAGCAGTACTTC. Protein: CSASETLALPSYEQYF.

This clonotype showed up just a few times. This chain links TRBV12-3 or TRBV12-4 with TRBJ2-1, with D perhaps TRBD1 (5 bases). This CDR3 spans 14 amino acids. Trimming shortened V by 2 bases and J by 9 bases, and 14 bases separated the two germline ends. Written as DNA, the CDR3 is TGTGCCAGCAGTTTACGGCAGGGCGTAGGTGAGCAGTTCTTC. It translates to CASSLRQGVGEQFF.